This T cell receptor beta chain was sequenced during a study of graft-versus-host responses after intestinal transplantation. General study points: Clonal ratios of graft-versus-host to host-versus-graft in allografts were high for patients exhibiting graft-donor T cell macrochimerism. Ileal or blood samples showed some GvH clones first, and such clones were also found in recipient marrow.

Concerning this clone: Its antigen remains unidentified.

This CDR3 is 16 amino acids long. V gave up 3 bases and J gave up 4 bases, with 17 bases separating them. Germline V lookup: CDR1 SGHNT, CDR2 YYREEE (reference sequence). Assay: immunoSEQ multiplex PCR; the TCRdb copy retains only in-frame clones and omits some. Altogether more than 90,000 clones are present, 90% to 95% being singletons, with the ten largest covering roughly 0.49%. Sequencing used unstimulated CD8+ T cells sorted from spleen or lymph node cells, obtained before intestinal transplant. The V and J genes are TRBV5-4 and TRBJ2-1, with D maybe TRBD1 (6 bases). This sequence was found in a human donor who received an intestinal transplant. The CDR3 sequence is CASSSKDSPTYNEQFF. CDR3 DNA sequence: TGTGCCAGCAGCTCGAAGGACAGCCCTACATACAATGAGCAGTTCTTC. The whole variable domain, filled in from reference TRBV5-4 and TRBJ2-1, reads ETGVTQSPTHLIKTRGQQVTLRCSSQSGHNTVSWYQQALGQGPQFIFQYYREEENGRGNFPPRFSGLQFPNYSSELNVNALELDDSALYLCASSSKDSPTYNEQFFGPGTRLTVL.